The 5 T cell receptor beta chains given below trace back to one sample, sequenced in a study of blood T cell repertoires in COVID-19. Only in-frame clones appear in the TCRdb table, and some are missing; sequencing was by immunoSEQ multiplex PCR. The table includes fewer than 500,000 clones, roughly nine tenths detected once. The sequencing sample was made of PBMCs or T cells enriched from blood (not recorded which). Receptor source: a woman aged 18-29 years with acute COVID-19.

The V call is TRBV6-5, the J call TRBJ2-5, with a possible D match to TRBD2 (6 bases). Germline V gene lookup returns CDR1 MNHEY and CDR2 SVGAGI. The V and J ends lost 7 bases and 5 bases respectively, with 14 bases between them. The CDR3 loop spans 13 amino acids. Here the CDR3 DNA reads TGTGCCAGCATAAGGGACTTTCGGGAGACCCAGTACTTC. Its protein product is CASIRDFRETQYF.

A single count supports this clone. Other DNA sequences in this sample translate to the same CDR3. The V and J genes are TRBV10-3 and TRBJ2-2, with D tentatively TRBD1 (6 bases). This CDR3 has 16 amino acids. Germline lookup yields CDR1 ENHRY and CDR2 SYGVKD. V was pared by 3 bases and J by 0 bases, with 11 bases between. The CDR3 reads CAISESGHSNTGELFF. CDR3 sequence (DNA): TGTGCCATCAGTGAATCGGGACATTCGAACACCGGGGAGCTGTTTTTT.

The chain joins TRBV7-9 to TRBJ1-1; 8 bases are a match to TRBD1. The CDR3 extends over 17 amino acids. Trimming took 1 base from V and 6 from J; bases not matched to a gene: 13. Per the germline V gene, CDR1 is SEHNR and CDR2 is FQNEAQ (reference sequence). The CDR3: CASSLVEYGTGVPEAFF. The CDR3 coding sequence is TGTGCCAGCAGCTTAGTGGAGTATGGGACAGGAGTGCCTGAAGCTTTCTTT.

V is TRBV5-4 and J is TRBJ2-7; tentative D call: TRBD1 (6 bases). The germline CDR1 and CDR2 sequences are SGHNT and YYREEE (reference sequence). CDR3 length: 13 residues. V lost 5 bases to trimming and J lost 0 bases, with 9 bases between them. The DNA for the CDR3 is TGTGCCAGCAGTACAGGGAGCTCCTACGAGCAGTACTTC. Protein product: CASSTGSSYEQYF.

About this clone: The same CDR3 arises from other DNA sequences in this sample as well. The chain joins TRBV18 to TRBJ1-2, with no clear D. The CDR3 contains 14 residues. The germline V and J ends were trimmed by 0 bases and 0 bases, with 5 bases remaining between them. Germline V gene sequence: CDR1 KGHSH, CDR2 LQKENI. CDR3 residues: CASSPPTANYGYTF. The CDR3 nucleotides are TGTGCCAGCTCACCACCAACAGCTAACTATGGCTACACCTTC.